This T cell receptor (beta chain) was identified during a study of PD-L1 blockade in urothelial cancer. Study-level results: A below-median TCR clonality in blood before treatment predicted better survival. Enhanced expansion of tumor-associated blood clones at 3 weeks characterized durable-benefit patients.

On this clone itself: Its target is not known. The same CDR3 can be traced to other DNA sequences in this sample.

Spiked synthetic TCR analogs estimated absolute template abundance per PCR. Method: immunoSEQ multiplex PCR; TCRdb's copy keeps in-frame clones and lacks some. Of 35,000 to 45,000 clones listed, 83% were seen once; the top ten hold around 15%. Sample time point: peripheral blood 6 weeks after treatment start. The CDR3 length is 14 residues. CDR1 and CDR2 (germline): GTSNPN, SVGIG (reference sequence). V gave up 2 bases and J gave up 3 bases, with 14 bases separating them. The source was PBMCs, collected around atezolizumab (anti-PD-L1) treatment. The rearrangement uses TRBV30 and TRBJ2-7, with a weak D call TRBD1 (7 bases). The clonotype was recovered from a man in his fifties or sixties with urothelial cancer. CDR3 nucleotide sequence: TGTGCCTGGAGTCCAGGGGGGCCCAGCTACGAGCAGTACTTC. This sequence encodes CAWSPGGPSYEQYF. The variable domain in full, completed from reference TRBV30 and TRBJ2-7, reads SQTIHQWPATLVQPVGSPLSLECTVEGTSNPNLYWYRQAAGRGLQLLFYSVGIGQISSEVPQNLSASRPQDRQFILSSKKLLLSDSGFYLCAWSPGGPSYEQYFGPGTRLTVT.